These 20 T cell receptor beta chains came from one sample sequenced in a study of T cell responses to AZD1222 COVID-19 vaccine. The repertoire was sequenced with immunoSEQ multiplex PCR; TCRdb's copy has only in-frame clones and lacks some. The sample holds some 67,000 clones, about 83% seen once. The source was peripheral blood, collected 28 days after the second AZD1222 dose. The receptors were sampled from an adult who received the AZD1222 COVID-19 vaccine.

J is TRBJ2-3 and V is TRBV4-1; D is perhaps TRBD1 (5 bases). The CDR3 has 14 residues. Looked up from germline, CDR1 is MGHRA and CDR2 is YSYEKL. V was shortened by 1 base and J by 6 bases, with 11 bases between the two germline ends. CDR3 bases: TGCGCCAGCAGCCAAGCGCGACAGATGGATACGCAGTATTTT. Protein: CASSQARQMDTQYF.

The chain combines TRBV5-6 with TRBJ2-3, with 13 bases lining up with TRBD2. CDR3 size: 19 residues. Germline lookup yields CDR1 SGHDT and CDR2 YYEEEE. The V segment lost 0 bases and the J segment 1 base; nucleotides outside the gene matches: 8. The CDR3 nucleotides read TGTGCCAGCAGCTTGGCAACTAGCGGGGGGGCCTGGGGCACAGATACGCAGTATTTT. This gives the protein CASSLATSGGAWGTDTQYF.

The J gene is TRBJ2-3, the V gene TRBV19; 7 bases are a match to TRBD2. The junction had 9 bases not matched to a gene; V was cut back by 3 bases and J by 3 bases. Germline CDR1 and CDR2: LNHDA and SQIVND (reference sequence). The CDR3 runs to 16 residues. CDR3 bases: TGTGCCAGTAGTATTAACGAGCGGGGACGAACAGATACGCAGTATTTT. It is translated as CASSINERGRTDTQYF.

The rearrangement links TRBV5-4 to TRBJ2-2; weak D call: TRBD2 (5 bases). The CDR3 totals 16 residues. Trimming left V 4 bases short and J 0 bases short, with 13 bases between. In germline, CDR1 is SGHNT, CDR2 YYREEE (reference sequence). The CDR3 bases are TGTGCCAGCAGCCCTCGGACTTCCGCGAACACCGGGGAGCTGTTTTTT. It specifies CASSPRTSANTGELFF. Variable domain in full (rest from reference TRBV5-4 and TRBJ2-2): ETGVTQSPTHLIKTRGQQVTLRCSSQSGHNTVSWYQQALGQGPQFIFQYYREEENGRGNFPPRFSGLQFPNYSSELNVNALELDDSALYLCASSPRTSANTGELFFGEGSRLTVL.

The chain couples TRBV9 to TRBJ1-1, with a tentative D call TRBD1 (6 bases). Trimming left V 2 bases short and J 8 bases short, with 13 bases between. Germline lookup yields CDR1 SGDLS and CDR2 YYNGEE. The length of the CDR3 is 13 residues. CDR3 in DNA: TGTGCCAGCAGCGTTCGCGGGGGCCAAGAAGCTTTCTTT. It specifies CASSVRGGQEAFF.

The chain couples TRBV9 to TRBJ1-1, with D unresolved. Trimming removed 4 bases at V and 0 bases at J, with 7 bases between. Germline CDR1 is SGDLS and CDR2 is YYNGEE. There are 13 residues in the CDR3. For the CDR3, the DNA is TGTGCCAGCAGCTCTGACTTGAACACTGAAGCTTTCTTT. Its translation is CASSSDLNTEAFF.

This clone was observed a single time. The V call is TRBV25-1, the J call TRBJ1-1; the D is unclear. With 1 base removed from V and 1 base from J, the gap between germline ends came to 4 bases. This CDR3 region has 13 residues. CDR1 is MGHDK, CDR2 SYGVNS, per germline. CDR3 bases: TGTGCCAGCAGTGAATCGAGGAACACTGAAGCTTTCTTT. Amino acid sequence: CASSESRNTEAFF.

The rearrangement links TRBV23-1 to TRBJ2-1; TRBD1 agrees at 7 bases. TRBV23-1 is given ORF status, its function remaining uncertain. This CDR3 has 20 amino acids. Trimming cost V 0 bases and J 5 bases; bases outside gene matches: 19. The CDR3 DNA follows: TGCGCCAGCAGTCAATCGAGTCTGTCTCCAGACAGGGCCCTCAACAATGAGCAGTTCTTC. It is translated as CASSQSSLSPDRALNNEQFF.

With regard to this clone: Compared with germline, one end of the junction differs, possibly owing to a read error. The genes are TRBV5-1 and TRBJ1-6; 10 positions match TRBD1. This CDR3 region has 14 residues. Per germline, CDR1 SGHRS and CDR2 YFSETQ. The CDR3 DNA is TGCGCCAGCAGGTTGGGACAGGGGACTTCACCCCTCCACTTT. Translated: CASRLGQGTSPLHF. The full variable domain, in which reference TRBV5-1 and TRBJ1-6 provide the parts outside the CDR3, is KAGVTQTPRYLIKTRGQQVTLSCSPISGHRSVSWYQQTPGQGLQFLFEYFSETQRNKGNFPGRFSGRQFSNSRSEMNVSTLELGDSALYLCASRLGQGTSPLHFGNGTRLTVT.

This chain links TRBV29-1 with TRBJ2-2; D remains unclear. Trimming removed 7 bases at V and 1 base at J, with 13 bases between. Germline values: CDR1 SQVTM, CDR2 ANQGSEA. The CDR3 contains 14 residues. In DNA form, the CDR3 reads TGCAGCGCCCGTCACCCTATGAACACCGGGGAGCTGTTTTTT. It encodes CSARHPMNTGELFF.

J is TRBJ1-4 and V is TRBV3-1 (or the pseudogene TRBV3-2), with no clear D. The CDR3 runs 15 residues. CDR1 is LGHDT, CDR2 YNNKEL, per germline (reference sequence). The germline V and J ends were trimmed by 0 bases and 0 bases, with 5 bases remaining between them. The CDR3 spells CASSQEPATNEKLFF. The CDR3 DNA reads TGTGCCAGCAGCCAAGAACCGGCAACTAATGAAAAACTGTTTTTT.

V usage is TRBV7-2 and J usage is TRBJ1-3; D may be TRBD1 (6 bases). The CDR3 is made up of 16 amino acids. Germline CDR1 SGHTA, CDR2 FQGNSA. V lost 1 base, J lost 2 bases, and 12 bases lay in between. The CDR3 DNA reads TGTGCCAGCAGCTTAGTTGGGGGGGCGCCTGGAAACACCATATATTTT. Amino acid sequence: CASSLVGGAPGNTIYF.

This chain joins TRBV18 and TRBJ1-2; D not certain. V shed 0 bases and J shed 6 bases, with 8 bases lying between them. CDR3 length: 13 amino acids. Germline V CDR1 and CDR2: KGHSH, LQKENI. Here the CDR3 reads CASSPPKGDGYTF. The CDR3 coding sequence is TGTGCCAGCTCACCACCCAAAGGAGATGGCTACACCTTC.

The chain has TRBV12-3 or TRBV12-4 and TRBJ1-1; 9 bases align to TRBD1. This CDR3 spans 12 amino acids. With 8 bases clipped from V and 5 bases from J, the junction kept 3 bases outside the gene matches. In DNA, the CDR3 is TGTGCCAGCGAACAGGGGGCGACTGAAGCTTTCTTT. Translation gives CASEQGATEAFF.

DNA of the CDR3: TGTGCCAGCAGCCAACAGCTCTCTGGAAACACCATATATTTT. It yields the protein CASSQQLSGNTIYF. This chain uses TRBV2 with TRBJ1-3; no clear D gene. Germline loops: CDR1 SNHLY, CDR2 FYNNEI. There are 14 residues in the CDR3. V was pared by 6 bases and J by 0 bases, with 9 bases between. Full variable domain (remainder filled in from reference TRBV2 and TRBJ1-3): EPEVTQTPSHQVTQMGQEVILRCVPISNHLYFYWYRQILGQKVEFLVSFYNNEISEKSEIFDDQFSVERPDGSNFTLKIRSTKLEDSAMYFCASSQQLSGNTIYFGEGSWLTVV.

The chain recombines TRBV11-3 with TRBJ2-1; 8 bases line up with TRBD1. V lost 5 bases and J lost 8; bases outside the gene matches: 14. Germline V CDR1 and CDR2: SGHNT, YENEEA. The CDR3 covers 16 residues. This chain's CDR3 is CASSPRAGGVLDEQFF. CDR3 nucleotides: TGTGCCAGCAGCCCGCGGGCAGGGGGCGTACTCGATGAGCAGTTCTTC. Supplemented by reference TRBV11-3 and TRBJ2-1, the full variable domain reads EAGVVQSPRYKIIEKKQPVAFWCNPISGHNTLYWYLQNLGQGPELLIRYENEEAVDDSQLPKDRFSAERLKGVDSTLKIQPAELGDSAVYLCASSPRAGGVLDEQFFGPGTRLTVL.

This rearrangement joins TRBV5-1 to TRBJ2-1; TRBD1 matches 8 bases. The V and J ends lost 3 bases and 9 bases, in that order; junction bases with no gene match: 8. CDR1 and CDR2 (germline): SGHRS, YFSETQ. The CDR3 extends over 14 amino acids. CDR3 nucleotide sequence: TGCGCCAGCAGCTCACAAACAGGGGGTTCTGAGCAGTTCTTC. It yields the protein CASSSQTGGSEQFF.

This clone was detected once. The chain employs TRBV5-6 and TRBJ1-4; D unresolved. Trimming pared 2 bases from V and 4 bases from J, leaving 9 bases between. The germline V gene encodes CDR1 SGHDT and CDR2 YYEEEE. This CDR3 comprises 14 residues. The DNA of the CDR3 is TGTGCCAGCAGCTTCGGACTGAATAATGAAAAACTGTTTTTT. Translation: CASSFGLNNEKLFF.

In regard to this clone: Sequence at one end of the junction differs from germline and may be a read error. CDR3 residues: CAGSLGLDSALNEQFF. DNA for the CDR3: TGTGCCGGCAGCTTGGGCTTGGATTCAGCTCTGAATGAGCAGTTCTTC. The rearrangement links TRBV5-4 to TRBJ2-1; D unclear. CDR1 is SGHNT, CDR2 YYREEE, per germline (reference sequence). The CDR3 loop spans 16 amino acids.

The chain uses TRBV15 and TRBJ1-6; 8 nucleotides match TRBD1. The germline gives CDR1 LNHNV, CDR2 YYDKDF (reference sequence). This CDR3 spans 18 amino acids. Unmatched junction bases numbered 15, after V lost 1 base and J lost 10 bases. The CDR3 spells CATSRATSGQGGFSPLHF. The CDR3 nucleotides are TGTGCCACCAGCAGAGCGACCTCCGGACAGGGTGGATTCTCACCCCTCCACTTT. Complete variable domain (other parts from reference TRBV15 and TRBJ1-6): DAMVIQNPRYQVTQFGKPVTLSCSQTLNHNVMYWYQQKSSQAPKLLFHYYDKDFNNEADTPDNFQSRRPNTSFCFLDIRSPGLGDTAMYLCATSRATSGQGGFSPLHFGNGTRLTVT.